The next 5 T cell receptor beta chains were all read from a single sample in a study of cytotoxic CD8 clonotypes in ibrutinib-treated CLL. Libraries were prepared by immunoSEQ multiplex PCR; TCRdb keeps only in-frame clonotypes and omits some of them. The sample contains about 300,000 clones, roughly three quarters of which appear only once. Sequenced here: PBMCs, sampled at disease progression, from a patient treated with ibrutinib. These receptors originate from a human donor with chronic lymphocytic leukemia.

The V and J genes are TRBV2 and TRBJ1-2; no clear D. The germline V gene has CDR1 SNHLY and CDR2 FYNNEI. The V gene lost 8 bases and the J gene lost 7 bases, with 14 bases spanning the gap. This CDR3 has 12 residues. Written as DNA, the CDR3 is TGTGCCAGCTCCCTCGGAGCTTTTGGCTACACCTTC. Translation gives CASSLGAFGYTF.

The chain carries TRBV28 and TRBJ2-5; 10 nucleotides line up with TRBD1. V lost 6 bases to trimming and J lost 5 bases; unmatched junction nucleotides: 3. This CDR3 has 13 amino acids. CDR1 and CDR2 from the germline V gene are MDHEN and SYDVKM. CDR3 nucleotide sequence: TGTGCCAGCAGGGGACAGGGGTTGGAGACCCAGTACTTC. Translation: CASRGQGLETQYF.

In DNA form, the CDR3 reads TGCGCCAGCAGCCCGCTGGAAGGGGTGAACACTGAAGCTTTCTTT. Its translation: CASSPLEGVNTEAFF. The V gene is TRBV5-1, the J gene TRBJ1-1, with TRBD1 as a possible D gene (5 bases). Germline V CDR1 and CDR2: SGHRS, YFSETQ. The V and J ends lost 4 bases and 0 bases respectively, with 13 bases between them. The CDR3 covers 15 residues.

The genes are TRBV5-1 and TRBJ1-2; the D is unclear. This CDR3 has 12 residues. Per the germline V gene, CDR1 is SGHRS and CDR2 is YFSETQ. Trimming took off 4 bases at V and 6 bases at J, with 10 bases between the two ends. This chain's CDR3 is CASSMPGDGYTF. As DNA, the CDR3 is TGCGCCAGCAGCATGCCCGGCGATGGCTACACCTTC.

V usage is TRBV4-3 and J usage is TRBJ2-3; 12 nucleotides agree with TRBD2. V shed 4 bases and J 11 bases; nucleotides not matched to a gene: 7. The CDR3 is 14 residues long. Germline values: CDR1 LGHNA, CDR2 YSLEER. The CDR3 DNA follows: TGCGCCAGCAGCCCCCGACTAGCGGGAGTGGTGCAGTATTTT. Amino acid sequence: CASSPRLAGVVQYF.